This TCR beta chain is from a study of monozygotic twins with inflammatory bowel disease. From its re-call of the 5' RACE reads, TCRdb lists each CDR3 protein once, without DNA. The sample totals 420,000 or so distinct CDR3 sequences; its top ten clones hold approximately 2.3%. This CDR3 comprises 16 residues. Looked up from germline, CDR1 is SSHAT and CDR2 is FNYEAQ (reference sequence). Sequenced material: blood. The chain has TRBV7-7 and TRBJ1-5; there is no DNA to check the TCRdb D call of TRBD1. The TCR was taken from a human donor with ulcerative colitis or Crohn's disease, or a healthy co-twin of an affected twin (not recorded which). CDR3 residues: CASSSPGRDSNQPQHF.